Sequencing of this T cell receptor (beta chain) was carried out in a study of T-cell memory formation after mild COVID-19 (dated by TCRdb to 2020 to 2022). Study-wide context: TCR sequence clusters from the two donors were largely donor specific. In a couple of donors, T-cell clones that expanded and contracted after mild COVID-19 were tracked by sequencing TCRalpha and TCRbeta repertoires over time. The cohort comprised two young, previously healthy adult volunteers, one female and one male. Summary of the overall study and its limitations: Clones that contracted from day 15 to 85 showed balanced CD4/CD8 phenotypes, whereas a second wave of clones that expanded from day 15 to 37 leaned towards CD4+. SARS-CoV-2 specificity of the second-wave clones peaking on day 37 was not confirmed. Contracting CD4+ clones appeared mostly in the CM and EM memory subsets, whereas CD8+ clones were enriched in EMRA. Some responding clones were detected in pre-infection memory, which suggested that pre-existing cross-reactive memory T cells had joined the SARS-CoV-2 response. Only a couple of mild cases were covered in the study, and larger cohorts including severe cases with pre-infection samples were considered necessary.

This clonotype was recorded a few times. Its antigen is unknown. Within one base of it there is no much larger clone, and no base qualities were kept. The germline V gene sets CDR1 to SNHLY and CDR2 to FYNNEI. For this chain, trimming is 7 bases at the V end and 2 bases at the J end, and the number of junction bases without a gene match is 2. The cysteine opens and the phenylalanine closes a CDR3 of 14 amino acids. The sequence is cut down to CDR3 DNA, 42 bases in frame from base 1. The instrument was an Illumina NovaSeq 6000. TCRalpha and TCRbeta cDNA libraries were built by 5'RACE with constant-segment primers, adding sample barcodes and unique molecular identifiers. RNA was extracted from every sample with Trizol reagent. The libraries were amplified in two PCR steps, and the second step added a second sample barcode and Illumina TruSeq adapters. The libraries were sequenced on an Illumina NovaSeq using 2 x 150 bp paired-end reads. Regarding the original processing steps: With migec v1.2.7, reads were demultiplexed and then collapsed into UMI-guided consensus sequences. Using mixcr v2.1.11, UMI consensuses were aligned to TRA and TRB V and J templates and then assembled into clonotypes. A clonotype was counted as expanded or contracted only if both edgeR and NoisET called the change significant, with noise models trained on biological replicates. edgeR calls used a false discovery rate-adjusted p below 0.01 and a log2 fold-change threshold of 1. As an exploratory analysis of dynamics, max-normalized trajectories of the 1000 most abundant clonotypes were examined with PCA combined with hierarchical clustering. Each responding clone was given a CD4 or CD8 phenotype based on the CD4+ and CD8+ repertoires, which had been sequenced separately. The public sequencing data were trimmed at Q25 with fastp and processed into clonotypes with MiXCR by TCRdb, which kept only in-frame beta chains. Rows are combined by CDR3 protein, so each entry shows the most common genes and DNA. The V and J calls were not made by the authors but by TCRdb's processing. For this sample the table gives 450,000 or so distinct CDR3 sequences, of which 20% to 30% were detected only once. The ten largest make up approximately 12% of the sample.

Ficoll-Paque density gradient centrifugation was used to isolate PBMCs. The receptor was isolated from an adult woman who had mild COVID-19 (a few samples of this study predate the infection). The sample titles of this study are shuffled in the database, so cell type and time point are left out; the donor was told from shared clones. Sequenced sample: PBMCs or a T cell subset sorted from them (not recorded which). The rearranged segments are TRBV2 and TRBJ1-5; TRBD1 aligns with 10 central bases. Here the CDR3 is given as CASTGQGGNQPQHF. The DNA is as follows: TGTGCCAGCACCGGACAGGGGGGCAATCAGCCCCAGCATTTT.